What follows is one T cell receptor beta chain and its context. Its antigen is unknown. Libraries were prepared by immunoSEQ multiplex PCR; TCRdb keeps only in-frame clonotypes and omits some of them. The profile covers roughly 320,000 clones, with about 86% appearing a single time and approximately 2% taken by the ten largest. The record originates from a study of Ad26.COV2.S vaccination and SARS-CoV-2 variants. On the study more broadly: Each vaccinee took Ad26.COV2.S intramuscularly, once or twice 56 days apart.

CDR3 length: 16 residues. V was shortened by 0 bases and J by 4 bases, with 16 bases between the two germline ends. Looked up from germline, CDR1 is SGHRS and CDR2 is YFSETQ. The study's findings and limits: The study found similar non-spike TCR breadth in vaccine and placebo recipients.

Treatment in this sample: around 19 received Ad26.COV2.S at low or high dose, single or two shots; several received placebo; per-sample allocation not given. Samples analyzed were those drawn on day 63 after the first vaccine or placebo injection. The sequence came from a person aged 18-65 years who received the Ad26.COV2.S COVID-19 vaccine or a placebo. V usage is TRBV5-1 and J usage is TRBJ1-1, with D hard to call. The sample in question was peripheral blood, obtained in a trial of Ad26.COV2.S vaccine versus placebo. CDR3 sequence: CASSLAVSGRSTEAFF. CDR3 bases: TGCGCCAGCAGCTTGGCGGTATCTGGCAGGAGCACTGAAGCTTTCTTT. Using reference TRBV5-1 and TRBJ1-1 for the parts outside the CDR3, the full variable domain is KAGVTQTPRYLIKTRGQQVTLSCSPISGHRSVSWYQQTPGQGLQFLFEYFSETQRNKGNFPGRFSGRQFSNSRSEMNVSTLELGDSALYLCASSLAVSGRSTEAFFGQGTRLTVV.